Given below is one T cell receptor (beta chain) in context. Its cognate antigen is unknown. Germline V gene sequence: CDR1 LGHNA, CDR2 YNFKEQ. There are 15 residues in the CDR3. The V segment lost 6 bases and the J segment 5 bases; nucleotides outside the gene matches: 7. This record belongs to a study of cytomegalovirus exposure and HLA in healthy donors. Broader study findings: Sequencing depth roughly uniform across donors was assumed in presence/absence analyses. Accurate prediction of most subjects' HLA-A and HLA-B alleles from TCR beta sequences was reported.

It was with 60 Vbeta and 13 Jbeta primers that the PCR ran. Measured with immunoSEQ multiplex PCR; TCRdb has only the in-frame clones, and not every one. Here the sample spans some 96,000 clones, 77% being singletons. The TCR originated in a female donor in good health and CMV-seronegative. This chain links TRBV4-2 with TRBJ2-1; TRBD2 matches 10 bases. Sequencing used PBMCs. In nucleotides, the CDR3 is TGTGCCAGCAGTCCTCTAGCGGGGGCCAACAATGAGCAGTTCTTC. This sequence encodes CASSPLAGANNEQFF.